These 32 T cell receptor beta chains came from one sample sequenced in a study of cytomegalovirus exposure and HLA in healthy donors. Some clones are missing from TCRdb's copy, which holds only in-frame ones; the method was immunoSEQ multiplex PCR. This table holds approximately 110,000 clones, around 83% found once. The sequenced sample was PBMCs. The receptor set was obtained from a woman aged 18-30 years in good health and CMV-seropositive.

The chain couples TRBV29-1 to TRBJ2-6; no clear D. CDR1 SQVTM and CDR2 ANQGSEA come from the germline V gene. V gave up 1 base and J gave up 0 bases, with 4 bases separating them. This CDR3 is built from 14 residues. In DNA form, the CDR3 reads TGCAGCGTTGAAGTGGCCTCTGGGGCCAACGTCCTGACTTTC. It specifies CSVEVASGANVLTF.

The V and J genes are TRBV7-2 and TRBJ1-3; D gene unclear. The CDR3 is 15 amino acids. Trimming left V 1 base short and J 7 bases short, with 14 bases between. CDR1 is SGHTA, CDR2 FQGNSA, per germline. In DNA, the CDR3 is TGTGCCAGCAGCTTAGTAGCGACAAACGTCAACACCATATATTTT. It translates to CASSLVATNVNTIYF.

The rearrangement joins TRBV28 to TRBJ1-3, with D maybe TRBD1 (5 bases). CDR1 is MDHEN, CDR2 SYDVKM, per germline. V lost 1 base to trimming and J lost 5 bases, with 15 bases between them. This CDR3 spans 16 amino acids. The CDR3 is CASSLYAGNERNTIYF. The CDR3 DNA reads TGTGCCAGCAGTTTATATGCAGGGAATGAAAGAAACACCATATATTTT.

CDR3 coding DNA: TGTGCCAGCAGCAATATACCCGGACAGGGGATCTACGAGCAGTACTTC. Its protein is CASSNIPGQGIYEQYF. This rearrangement joins TRBV5-6 to TRBJ2-7; TRBD1 aligns across 9 bases. CDR1 and CDR2 (germline): SGHDT, YYEEEE. V dropped 4 bases and J dropped 3; count of bases not matched to a gene: 11. This CDR3 has 16 residues.

CDR3 in DNA: TGTGCCAGTAGTATAATGGGTCAGGGTGGAGAGACCCAGTACTTC. It codes for CASSIMGQGGETQYF. The chain couples TRBV19 to TRBJ2-5, with D possibly matching TRBD1 (5 bases). CDR1 and CDR2 (germline): LNHDA, SQIVND (reference sequence). This CDR3 has 15 residues. V lost 2 bases to trimming and J lost 4 bases, with 14 bases between them.

The rearrangement links TRBV6-6 to TRBJ2-7; TRBD2 is a possible D gene (5 bases). Between the trimmed V and J ends, which lost 7 bases and 2 bases, there was a span of 12 bases. Germline assignment: CDR1 MNHNY and CDR2 SVGAGI (reference sequence). The CDR3 length is 13 residues. As DNA, the CDR3 is TGTGCCAGCACTTCGCGGGCCACCTACGAGCAGTACTTC. It yields the protein CASTSRATYEQYF.

The chain has TRBV25-1 and TRBJ2-5, with D perhaps matching TRBD2 (5 bases). This CDR3 is 13 amino acids long. With 8 bases removed from V and 4 bases from J, the gap between germline ends came to 14 bases. Germline V gene data show CDR1 as MGHDK and CDR2 as SYGVNS. In nucleotides, the CDR3 is TGTGCCAGCTCCAAAACTGGGAGAGAGACCCAGTACTTC. As protein: CASSKTGRETQYF.

This chain connects TRBV11-2 to TRBJ2-3; 7 bases map to TRBD2. CDR3 length: 16 amino acids. CDR1 and CDR2 from the germline V gene are SGHAT and FQNNGV. The V and J ends lost 1 base and 1 base, in that order; junction bases with no gene match: 5. The CDR3 DNA is TGTGCCAGCAGCTTAGGGGGACTACCGGGCACAGATACGCAGTATTTT. This gives the protein CASSLGGLPGTDTQYF.

Here the CDR3 DNA reads TGCGCCAGCAAGGGTCAGGGGACTCAGCCCCAGCATTTT. It codes for CASKGQGTQPQHF. The rearrangement links TRBV10-2 to TRBJ1-5; possible D gene TRBD1, 6 bases. The CDR3 length is 13 residues. V lost 7 bases and J 6 bases, leaving 13 bases between the germline ends. Germline CDR1 reads WSHSY; CDR2 reads SAAADI.

CDR3 bases: TGTGCCTGGAGCCTACCAGACAGAAACACTGAAGCTTTCTTT. This encodes CAWSLPDRNTEAFF. The rearrangement links TRBV30 to TRBJ1-1, with a weak D call TRBD1 (5 bases). V was clipped by 3 bases and J by 2 bases, with 13 bases between them. The CDR3 extends over 14 amino acids. CDR1 and CDR2 (germline): GTSNPN, SVGIG (reference sequence).

The rearrangement links TRBV7-7 to TRBJ1-3; a possible D gene is TRBD1 (6 bases). CDR1 SSHAT and CDR2 FNYEAQ come from the germline V gene (reference sequence). The CDR3 covers 15 residues. Trimming pared 5 bases from V and 2 bases from J, leaving 13 bases between. CDR3: CASSKGGNAGNTIYF. CDR3 coding DNA: TGTGCCAGCAGCAAGGGGGGGAACGCTGGAAACACCATATATTTT. Looking up the rest from reference TRBV7-7 and TRBJ1-3 gives the full variable domain: GAGVSQSPRYKVTKRGQDVTLRCDPISSHATLYWYQQALGQGPEFLTYFNYEAQPDKSGLPSDRFSAERPEGSISTLTIQRTEQRDSAMYRCASSKGGNAGNTIYFGEGSWLTVV.

The V call is TRBV5-1, the J call TRBJ1-2; perhaps TRBD1 as D (5 bases). Germline V gives CDR1 SGHRS, CDR2 YFSETQ. The CDR3 is 14 residues long. V was shortened by 3 bases and J by 2 bases, with 11 bases between the two germline ends. As DNA, the CDR3 is TGCGCCAGCAGCTCTGACAGACGAAACTATGGCTACACCTTC. This encodes CASSSDRRNYGYTF.

A note on this clone: Other DNA variants within this sample encode the same CDR3. The chain joins TRBV2 to TRBJ2-7; TRBD1 is a possible D gene (5 bases). The V and J ends lost 1 base and 9 bases respectively, with 13 bases between them. The length of the CDR3 is 13 residues. CDR1 is SNHLY and CDR2 is FYNNEI in the germline V gene. CDR3 coding DNA: TGTGCCAGCAGTGAAGAACAGGAAGAGTCGCAGTACTTC. It specifies CASSEEQEESQYF. Full variable domain (missing parts from reference TRBV2 and TRBJ2-7): EPEVTQTPSHQVTQMGQEVILRCVPISNHLYFYWYRQILGQKVEFLVSFYNNEISEKSEIFDDQFSVERPDGSNFTLKIRSTKLEDSAMYFCASSEEQEESQYFGPGTRLTVT.

The chain couples TRBV18 to TRBJ1-1; maybe TRBD1 (5 bases). The V end was cut by 3 bases, the J end by 0 bases, with 11 bases between. The CDR3 covers 15 residues. Germline assignment: CDR1 KGHSH and CDR2 LQKENI. Here the CDR3 DNA reads TGTGCCAGCTCACCGATGGCAGGGATGAACACTGAAGCTTTCTTT. It is translated as CASSPMAGMNTEAFF.

The chain employs TRBV7-3 and TRBJ2-6, with D hard to call. From germline, CDR1 is SGHTA and CDR2 FQGTGA. V lost 2 bases to trimming and J lost 4 bases, with 9 bases between them. The CDR3 covers 15 residues. CDR3 amino acids: CASSLSLSGANVLTF. Here the CDR3 DNA reads TGTGCCAGCAGCTTATCACTTTCCGGGGCCAACGTCCTGACTTTC.

This chain links TRBV7-9 with TRBJ2-2, with 8 bases identical to TRBD2. Per germline, CDR1 SEHNR and CDR2 FQNEAQ (reference sequence). There are 16 residues in the CDR3. Trimming at V came to 3 bases and at J to 1 base, leaving 4 bases not matched to a gene. CDR3 DNA: TGTGCCAGCAGCTTCCAAAGCGGGGGGAACACCGGGGAGCTGTTTTTT. Protein product: CASSFQSGGNTGELFF.

This clone showed up just a few times. The chain joins TRBV15 to TRBJ1-6; 8 bases are a match to TRBD1. V shed 5 bases and J 9 bases; nucleotides not matched to a gene: 6. Germline CDR1 LNHNV, CDR2 YYDKDF (reference sequence). This CDR3 comprises 14 residues. CDR3 residues: CATSLTGGSSPLHF. In DNA form, the CDR3 reads TGTGCCACCAGCCTAACAGGGGGTAGTTCACCCCTCCACTTT. The variable domain in full, completed from reference TRBV15 and TRBJ1-6, reads DAMVIQNPRYQVTQFGKPVTLSCSQTLNHNVMYWYQQKSSQAPKLLFHYYDKDFNNEADTPDNFQSRRPNTSFCFLDIRSPGLGDTAMYLCATSLTGGSSPLHFGNGTRLTVT.

CDR3 nucleotide sequence: TGTGCCAGCAGCGTACAGGCTAGCACAGATACGCAGTATTTT. This translates into CASSVQASTDTQYF. V and J are TRBV9 and TRBJ2-3; D gene ambiguous. From germline, CDR1 is SGDLS and CDR2 YYNGEE. V shed 1 base and J shed 0 bases, with 6 bases lying between them. This CDR3 is built from 14 residues.

The chain has TRBV7-8 and TRBJ2-3, with 10 bases identical to TRBD2. With 6 bases clipped from V and 3 bases from J, the junction kept 12 bases outside the gene matches. This CDR3 is 17 amino acids long. Germline CDR1 SGHVS, CDR2 FQNEAQ. CDR3 in amino acids: CASSRSSGRSGTDTQYF. CDR3 nucleotides: TGTGCCAGCAGTCGAAGTAGCGGGAGGTCGGGTACAGATACGCAGTATTTT. Full variable domain (remainder filled in from reference TRBV7-8 and TRBJ2-3): GAGVSQSPRYKVAKRGQDVALRCDPISGHVSLFWYQQALGQGPEFLTYFQNEAQLDKSGLPSDRFFAERPEGSVSTLKIQRTQQEDSAVYLCASSRSSGRSGTDTQYFGPGTRLTVL.

The chain joins TRBV27 to TRBJ2-1; tentatively, D is TRBD2 (6 bases). Germline lookup yields CDR1 MNHEY and CDR2 SMNVEV (reference sequence). Trimming took off 2 bases at V and 9 bases at J, with 14 bases between the two ends. This CDR3 spans 14 amino acids. CDR3 loop: CASSLLPGGAEQFF. CDR3 DNA sequence: TGTGCCAGCAGTTTACTTCCCGGCGGGGCTGAGCAGTTCTTC.

This sequence joins TRBV28 and TRBJ1-1; D unclear. The CDR3 extends over 15 amino acids. The V end lost 6 bases, the J end lost 1 base, and 15 bases lay between the germline ends. Germline values: CDR1 MDHEN, CDR2 SYDVKM. The DNA of the CDR3 is TGTGCCAGCAGGCCCCCGACAAGCAGGAACACTGAAGCTTTCTTT. Translating it yields CASRPPTSRNTEAFF.

The genes are TRBV7-9 and TRBJ1-2; 7 bases line up with TRBD1. From germline, CDR1 is SEHNR and CDR2 FQNEAQ (reference sequence). V shed 5 bases, J shed 6 bases, and the junction held 12 bases outside the gene matches. The CDR3 runs 15 residues. The CDR3 DNA reads as TGTGCCAGCAGCGCCACCCAGACAGGGCTGGATGGCTACACCTTC. It translates to CASSATQTGLDGYTF.

This sequence joins TRBV6-1 and TRBJ2-7; D possibly corresponds to TRBD2 (6 bases). Germline V gene sequence: CDR1 MNHNS, CDR2 SASEGT. The CDR3 loop spans 14 amino acids. Deletions cut 6 bases from V and 3 bases from J, with 15 bases between. The CDR3 protein is CASSWGGTLYEQYF. In DNA, the CDR3 is TGTGCCAGCAGCTGGGGAGGTACCCTCTACGAGCAGTACTTC.

The J gene is TRBJ1-4, the V gene TRBV28; D call uncertain. V gave up 8 bases and J gave up 10 bases, with 11 bases separating them. Germline loops: CDR1 MDHEN, CDR2 SYDVKM. The CDR3 runs to 11 residues. CDR3 in amino acids: CASGEGAKLFF. CDR3 bases: TGTGCCAGCGGAGAGGGTGCAAAACTGTTTTTT.

This chain links TRBV28 with TRBJ2-5; 7 bases line up with TRBD2. The CDR3 consists of 14 residues. CDR1 and CDR2 from the germline V gene are MDHEN and SYDVKM. Trimming took 5 bases from V and 3 from J; bases not matched to a gene: 6. CDR3 DNA: TGTGCCAGCAGTGCTCCCCGGGGGGAAGAGACCCAGTACTTC. Translation: CASSAPRGEETQYF.

This chain uses TRBV28 with TRBJ1-4, with 8 bases aligning to TRBD1. Germline V CDR1 and CDR2: MDHEN, SYDVKM. This CDR3 contains 10 residues. J gave up 13 bases and V 10 bases, and 5 bases lay outside the gene matches. CDR3 sequence reads: CATGQGGLFF. As DNA, the CDR3 is TGTGCCACCGGACAGGGAGGACTGTTTTTT.

In its sample, this clone was seen once. The chain has TRBV6-1 and TRBJ1-2, with D possibly being TRBD1 (5 bases). The CDR3 loop spans 14 amino acids. Trimming removed 7 bases at V and 3 bases at J, with 15 bases between. Germline loops: CDR1 MNHNS, CDR2 SASEGT. The CDR3 nucleotides read TGTGCCAGCACCCCGACAGATAAGGACTATGGCTACACCTTC. It yields the protein CASTPTDKDYGYTF.

This rearrangement joins TRBV27 to TRBJ1-2; 10 bases align to TRBD1. Germline V gives CDR1 MNHEY, CDR2 SMNVEV (reference sequence). The CDR3 has 14 amino acids. The V segment lost 3 bases and the J segment 2 bases; nucleotides outside the gene matches: 0. As DNA, the CDR3 is TGTGCCAGCAGTTTGACAGGGGGCAACTATGGCTACACCTTC. It yields the protein CASSLTGGNYGYTF.

The chain couples TRBV27 to TRBJ1-1, with unresolved D. The CDR3 consists of 14 residues. V was clipped by 2 bases and J by 5 bases, with 12 bases between them. Germline V gene sequence: CDR1 MNHEY, CDR2 SMNVEV (reference sequence). The DNA of the CDR3 is TGTGCCAGCAGTTTAGCCGCTAGAGGGACTGAAGCTTTCTTT. Translation gives CASSLAARGTEAFF.

The gene calls are TRBV13 and TRBJ2-1, with D perhaps TRBD1 (7 bases). Trimming took 5 bases from V and 9 from J, leaving 14 bases between them. Germline CDR1 is PRHDT and CDR2 is FYEKMQ (reference sequence). There are 13 residues in the CDR3. The CDR3 coding sequence is TGTGCCAGCAGCCCGACAGGGAGGTCTGAGCAGTTCTTC. Its translation is CASSPTGRSEQFF.

The V gene is TRBV5-1, the J gene TRBJ2-5; D possibly corresponds to TRBD2 (5 bases). Germline CDR1 and CDR2: SGHRS and YFSETQ. This CDR3 comprises 13 residues. The V and J ends lost 2 bases and 5 bases respectively, with 10 bases between them. CDR3 loop: CASSLTGMETQYF. CDR3 bases: TGCGCCAGCAGCTTAACCGGGATGGAGACCCAGTACTTC.

This clone was counted a single time. Other DNA sequences in this specimen translate into the identical CDR3. The chain is built from TRBV7-2 and TRBJ1-2; 8 bases are shared with TRBD1. The CDR3 sequence is 13 residues long. CDR1 and CDR2 (germline): SGHTA, FQGNSA. With V trimmed by 2 bases and J by 5 bases, 1 base remained unmatched. This CDR3 is CASSLTGGYGYTF. The CDR3 region has the DNA TGTGCCAGCAGCTTAACAGGGGGATATGGCTACACCTTC. Full variable domain (missing parts from reference TRBV7-2 and TRBJ1-2): GAGVSQSPSNKVTEKGKDVELRCDPISGHTALYWYRQSLGQGLEFLIYFQGNSAPDKSGLPSDRFSAERTGGSVSTLTIQRTQQEDSAVYLCASSLTGGYGYTFGSGTRLTVV.